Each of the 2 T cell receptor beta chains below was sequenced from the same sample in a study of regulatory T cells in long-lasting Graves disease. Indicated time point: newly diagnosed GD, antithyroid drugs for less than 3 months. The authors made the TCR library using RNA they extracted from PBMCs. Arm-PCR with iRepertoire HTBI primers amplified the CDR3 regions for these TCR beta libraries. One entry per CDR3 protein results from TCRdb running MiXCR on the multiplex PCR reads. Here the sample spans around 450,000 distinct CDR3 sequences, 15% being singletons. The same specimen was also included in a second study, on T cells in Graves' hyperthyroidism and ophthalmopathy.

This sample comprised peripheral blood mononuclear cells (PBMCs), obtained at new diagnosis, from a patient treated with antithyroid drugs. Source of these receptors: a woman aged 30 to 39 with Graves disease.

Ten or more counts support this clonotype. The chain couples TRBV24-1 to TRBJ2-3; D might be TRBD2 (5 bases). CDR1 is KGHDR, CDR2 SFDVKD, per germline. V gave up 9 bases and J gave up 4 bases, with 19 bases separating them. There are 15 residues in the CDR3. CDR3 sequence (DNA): TGTGCCACCGGGAGAGGATCTAGTCGCCCAGATACGCAGTATTTT. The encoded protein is CATGRGSSRPDTQYF.

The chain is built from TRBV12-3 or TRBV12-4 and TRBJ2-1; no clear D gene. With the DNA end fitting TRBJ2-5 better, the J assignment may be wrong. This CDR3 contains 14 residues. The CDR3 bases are TGTGCCAGCAGTACCCGTCTAGACCAAGAGACCCAGTACTTC. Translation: CASSTRLDQETQYF.